Following are 9 T cell receptor beta chains from one sample sequenced in a study of T-cell memory formation after mild COVID-19. TCRdb called the 5' RACE reads again in MiXCR, with one record for every CDR3 protein. The sample records approximately 110,000 distinct CDR3 sequences, over 20% being singletons. Sequenced: PBMCs or a T cell subset sorted from them (not recorded which). The receptors shown here come from a man aged 18 to 29 who had mild COVID-19 (a few samples of this study predate the infection). Cell type and time point are not known.

The genes are TRBV7-3 and TRBJ2-1; D may be TRBD1 (6 bases). This CDR3 spans 13 amino acids. Trimming left V 5 bases short and J 8 bases short, with 13 bases between. In germline, CDR1 is SGHTA, CDR2 FQGTGA. The CDR3 DNA follows: TGTGCCAGCAGCCCGGAAAACAGGGATGAGCAGTTCTTC. Amino acids: CASSPENRDEQFF.

This clonotype was seen only a few times. The gene calls are TRBV11-2 and TRBJ2-7; tentative D call: TRBD2 (5 bases). Trimming pared 7 bases from V and 7 bases from J, leaving 14 bases between. The CDR3 sequence is 12 residues long. Per germline, CDR1 SGHAT and CDR2 FQNNGV. The CDR3 DNA is TGTGCCAGCACCAACCGCCGAGGGGAGCAGTACTTC. It is translated as CASTNRRGEQYF.

The chain employs TRBV29-1 and TRBJ2-5, with a tentative D call TRBD1 (6 bases). This CDR3 contains 14 residues. V lost 3 bases and J lost 5, with 16 bases in between. Germline V gene data show CDR1 as SQVTM and CDR2 as ANQGSEA. The CDR3 sequence: CSVDPVRGGETQYF. In nucleotides, the CDR3 is TGCAGCGTTGATCCAGTCAGGGGTGGGGAGACCCAGTACTTC.

The rearrangement joins TRBV7-9 to TRBJ1-5; the match to TRBD1 covers 7 bases. CDR3 length equals 14 residues. V shed 4 bases and J 6 bases; nucleotides not matched to a gene: 6. Looked up from germline, CDR1 is SEHNR and CDR2 is FQNEAQ (reference sequence). In nucleotides, the CDR3 is TGTGCCAGCAGCTCCGACAGGGACTCTCAGCCCCAGCATTTT. Translation: CASSSDRDSQPQHF.

CDR3 nucleotides: TGCAGCGTTCGGACATGCACCGAAGCTTTCTTT. Residues: CSVRTCTEAFF. V and J are TRBV29-1 and TRBJ1-1, with TRBD1 as a possible D gene (5 bases). Per germline, CDR1 SQVTM and CDR2 ANQGSEA. The CDR3 runs to 11 residues. The V and J ends lost 5 bases and 8 bases respectively, with 12 bases between them.

In its sample, this clonotype was seen a few times. V and J are TRBV4-3 and TRBJ2-1; TRBD2 aligns across 11 bases. J was trimmed by 10 bases and V by 0 bases; bases with no gene match: 8. Germline V gene lookup returns CDR1 LGHNA and CDR2 YSLEER. This CDR3 comprises 16 residues. CDR3 DNA sequence: TGCGCCAGCAGCCAAGATATCGGGGGACTAGCGGAAGAGCAGTTCTTC. Translated: CASSQDIGGLAEEQFF.

This clonotype was observed a handful of times. The chain joins TRBV6-2 or TRBV6-3 to TRBJ2-2; D is unresolved. CDR3 length: 13 residues. The V end lost 5 bases, the J end lost 4 bases, and 8 bases lay between the germline ends. Germline lookup yields CDR1 MNHEY and CDR2 SVGEGT. CDR3: CASSTWGTGELFF. Written as DNA, the CDR3 is TGTGCCAGCAGTACGTGGGGCACCGGGGAGCTGTTTTTT.

The rearrangement links TRBV6-6 to TRBJ1-2; TRBD1 matches 7 bases. V dropped 5 bases and J dropped 8; count of bases not matched to a gene: 14. This CDR3 has 15 amino acids. Germline CDR1 reads MNHNY; CDR2 reads SVGAGI (reference sequence). The CDR3 region is CASSDRQGWIQGYTF. The CDR3 DNA reads TGTGCCAGCAGTGACCGACAGGGATGGATACAGGGCTACACCTTC.

The rearrangement uses TRBV7-9 and TRBJ1-2; no firm D call. V shed 1 base and J shed 12 bases, with 12 bases lying between them. Germline V gives CDR1 SEHNR, CDR2 FQNEAQ (reference sequence). This CDR3 is 12 amino acids long. The CDR3 nucleotides read TGTGCCAGCAGCTTAGGAAAGACTTTCGACACCTTC. Its translation: CASSLGKTFDTF.